Listed below are T cell receptor beta chains from one sample, sequenced in a study of shared clonotypes between healthy human individuals. Data came from immunoSEQ multiplex PCR; TCRdb stores just in-frame clones and leaves some out. The repertoire has approximately 940,000 clones, 76% of them found once; the top ten carry about 1.5%. The sequencing sample was made of memory CD4+ T cells sorted from blood. Receptors were obtained from a man aged 18 to 29 in good health. The CDR3 runs from the conserved cysteine through the conserved F or W. A D gene is named only where the DNA matches it firmly. Clone size is given for some rows only: seen once, a few or many times, or a class if the clone is expanded.

DNA,CDR3,D,size,length,V,J
TGTGCCAGCAGCTTGGGGCCCGGGGTGAATACGCAGTATTTT,CASSLGPGVNTQYF,-,-,14,TRBV5-6,TRBJ2-3
TGTGCCAGCAGTTACTTAATCTCACAGGCCGGGGAGCTGTTTTTT,CASSYLISQAGELFF,-,-,15,TRBV6-5,TRBJ2-2
TGTGCCAGCAGCAAAAGGAAGCAAGCTTTCTTT,CASSKRKQAFF,-,-,11,TRBV21-1,TRBJ1-1
TGTGCCAGCAATGGACAGGGAACCGGGGAGCTGTTTTTT,CASNGQGTGELFF,TRBD1,-,13,TRBV2,TRBJ2-2
TGTGCCAGCAGTGGTCAGGGGGCAAATAATGAAAAACTGTTTTTT,CASSGQGANNEKLFF,TRBD1,-,15,TRBV2,TRBJ1-4
TGTGCCAGTAGAATAGGATGGACAGGGGAAGACTCACCCCTCCACTTT,CASRIGWTGEDSPLHF,TRBD1,-,16,TRBV19,TRBJ1-6
TGTGCCATCAGTGGTCGGGAACAGGGTAGCGGGAGGGCCGTAGATGAGCAGTTCTTC,CAISGREQGSGRAVDEQFF,TRBD2,-,19,TRBV10-3,TRBJ2-1
TGTGCCAGCACCGACCGGGGCAGGGCGAACACTGAAGCTTTCTTT,CASTDRGRANTEAFF,-,-,15,TRBV6-6,TRBJ1-1
TGTGCCAGCGGGGGATTCCAAGAGACCCAGTACTTC,CASGGFQETQYF,-,-,12,TRBV25-1,TRBJ2-5
TGTGCCAGCAGCCAAAGGGGAACAGGAAGCTCTGGGGCCAACGTCCTGACTTTC,CASSQRGTGSSGANVLTF,-,-,18,TRBV7-2,TRBJ2-6
TGCGCCAGCAGCCCAATGACAGGGGGCGCCTCCGGGGAGCTGTTTTTT,CASSPMTGGASGELFF,TRBD1,-,16,TRBV5-1,TRBJ2-2
TGTGCCAGCAGCTATCTTACATCCTACGAGCAGTACTTC,CASSYLTSYEQYF,-,-,13,TRBV11-2,TRBJ2-7
TGTGCCAGCAGCCAAGCCGGGACAGGGGCCCACGAGCAGTACTTC,CASSQAGTGAHEQYF,TRBD1,-,15,TRBV9,TRBJ2-7
TGTGCCAGCAGCTCCTTAGCGGGGGGTTTCAAAGAGACCCAGTACTTC,CASSSLAGGFKETQYF,TRBD2,-,16,TRBV7-2,TRBJ2-5
TGTGCCAGCAGCCAACAGGGGGGCACTGAAGCTTTCTTT,CASSQQGGTEAFF,TRBD1,-,13,TRBV7-2,TRBJ1-1
TGTGCCAGCAGCCAGGGACAGGGCGTCACTGAAGCTTTCTTT,CASSQGQGVTEAFF,TRBD1,-,14,TRBV7-2,TRBJ1-1
TGTGCCAGCTTTCCGGGACAGGGGACCTATGGCTACACCTTC,CASFPGQGTYGYTF,TRBD1,once,14,TRBV5-6,TRBJ1-2
TGTGCCAGCTCACCTCTTCAGGGGAACTCCTACGAGCAGTACTTC,CASSPLQGNSYEQYF,-,-,15,TRBV18,TRBJ2-7
TGTGCCAGCAGCTTAGGGTTGGGGGAGCATTCACCCCTCCACTTT,CASSLGLGEHSPLHF,-,-,15,TRBV7-9,TRBJ1-6
TGTGCCAGCTCACCGGTTATCTCGGGCACCGGGGAGCTGTTTTTT,CASSPVISGTGELFF,-,-,15,TRBV18,TRBJ2-2
TGTGCCAGCAGCCCGGCTGGGACAGGGGGCGCCGGCGGGGAGCTGTTTTTT,CASSPAGTGGAGGELFF,TRBD1,-,17,TRBV5-4,TRBJ2-2
TGTGCCAGCAGCTCATTTGGTGGGGCCAACGTCCTGACTTTC,CASSSFGGANVLTF,-,-,14,TRBV7-9,TRBJ2-6
TGTGCCAGCAGCCTGGGTCCGGGATACGAGCAGTACTTC,CASSLGPGYEQYF,-,-,13,TRBV7-9,TRBJ2-7
TGCGCCAGCAGCCAAGTTCGAGCGGGTTACAATGAGCAGTTCTTC,CASSQVRAGYNEQFF,-,-,15,TRBV4-3,TRBJ2-1
TGTGCCTGGGGCCCAGGGGGGAGTAATGAAAAACTGTTTTTT,CAWGPGGSNEKLFF,TRBD1,-,14,TRBV30,TRBJ1-4
TGTGCCAGCAGTTTATTAGATGGTCGGAGGGGAAGCTCCTATAATTCACCCCTCCACTTT,CASSLLDGRRGSSYNSPLHF,-,-,20,TRBV27,TRBJ1-6
TGCGCCAGCAGCTCGGTGGGCGGGAGCACAGATACGCAGTATTTT,CASSSVGGSTDTQYF,-,-,15,TRBV5-1,TRBJ2-3
TGTGCCAGCAGTGCCCCGGCTCTCTCTGGGGCCAACGTCCTGACTTTC,CASSAPALSGANVLTF,-,many,16,TRBV7-3,TRBJ2-6
TGTGCCACACAGACAGGGACAGCGGATTCACCCCTCCACTTT,CATQTGTADSPLHF,TRBD1,few,14,TRBV6-6,TRBJ1-6
TGCGCCAGCAGCACGGAGGGGCAGGGGAGGCATTCACCCCTCCACTTT,CASSTEGQGRHSPLHF,-,many,16,TRBV5-1,TRBJ1-6
TGTGCCAGCAGAATGGACACCTATGGCTACACCTTC,CASRMDTYGYTF,-,-,12,TRBV2,TRBJ1-2
TGCGCCAGCAGCTTGGAAGGGGAAGGCTACGAGCAGTACTTC,CASSLEGEGYEQYF,-,-,14,TRBV5-1,TRBJ2-7
TGCGCCAGCACCCAAGGACGGGGTGTACCAGATACGCAGTATTTT,CASTQGRGVPDTQYF,-,-,15,TRBV5-1,TRBJ2-3
TGTGCCACCAGCGAAAGGGAAGGGAGTGGTCAGCCCCAGCATTTT,CATSEREGSGQPQHF,-,-,15,TRBV15,TRBJ1-5
TGTGCCAGCAGCCCAACCAGGGGGCGTTCCACCGGGGAGCTGTTTTTT,CASSPTRGRSTGELFF,TRBD1,-,16,TRBV7-2,TRBJ2-2
TGTGCCAGCAGCTTCACGGGGGCGGCCTATGGCTACACCTTC,CASSFTGAAYGYTF,-,-,14,TRBV5-6,TRBJ1-2
TGTGCCAGCAGACTGCGGTGGCTAGCGGAGAGCGATGAGCAGTTCTTC,CASRLRWLAESDEQFF,TRBD2,once,16,TRBV2,TRBJ2-1
TGCGCCAGCAGCATATCACTAGCGGGACGCTCCTACGAGCAGTACTTC,CASSISLAGRSYEQYF,TRBD2,-,16,TRBV5-1,TRBJ2-7
TGCGCCAGCAGCTCGGCCCCCGGTCTTGGAAACACCATATATTTT,CASSSAPGLGNTIYF,-,-,15,TRBV5-1,TRBJ1-3
TGTGCCAGCAGCAAAGTCCTCGAAGTAAGGGTAAGGGACTGGTGGGTGTGTACTGAAGCTTTCTTT,CASSKVLEVRVRDWWVCTEAFF,-,many,22,TRBV21-1,TRBJ1-1
TGTGCCAGCAGCTTTGGTCTGTCGGGCTACACCTTC,CASSFGLSGYTF,-,many,12,TRBV5-4,TRBJ1-2
TGTGCCATCAACGGGGAAAACAGGGGGGAGACCCAGTACTTC,CAINGENRGETQYF,TRBD1,-,14,TRBV10-3,TRBJ2-5
TGTGCCAGCAGCCCCCCCACGGCCAACGGGGAGCAGTACTTC,CASSPPTANGEQYF,-,many,14,TRBV7-8,TRBJ2-7
TGTGCCAGCAGCTACCCCGGGACAGGGCATGGCTACACCTTC,CASSYPGTGHGYTF,TRBD1,-,14,TRBV5-4,TRBJ1-2
TGTGCCAGCAGCTTAAATGCGTGGGCTAACTATGGCTACACCTTC,CASSLNAWANYGYTF,-,-,15,TRBV7-8,TRBJ1-2
TGCGCCAGCAGCCCAGACCATGAGAACACCGGGGAGCTGTTTTTT,CASSPDHENTGELFF,-,-,15,TRBV5-1,TRBJ2-2
TGTGCCAGCAGTTTATCGAATAACCCCCCAGAGACCCAGTACTTC,CASSLSNNPPETQYF,-,few,15,TRBV27,TRBJ2-5